Included here is one T cell receptor beta chain sequence, with context. This entry is derived from a study of blood T cell repertoires in COVID-19. Study details: Whether acute or convalescent, the COVID-19 samples came from the United States, Italy and Spain.

The CDR3 contains 16 residues. Germline CDR1 MNHEY, CDR2 SVGAGI. V shed 2 bases and J shed 8 bases, with 19 bases lying between them. Clones were sequenced by immunoSEQ multiplex PCR, and TCRdb holds only the in-frame ones, with some missing. The profile shows 200,000 or so clones, 79% of them singletons. Sequenced: peripheral blood. The receptor's source is a man between 60 and 70 years old with active or convalescent COVID-19. The chain combines TRBV6-5 with TRBJ2-1, with a tentative D call TRBD2 (7 bases). The CDR3 nucleotides read TGTGCCAGCAGTTACAAGGGGGGACTACCCGGCGATGAGCAGTTCTTC. It translates to CASSYKGGLPGDEQFF.